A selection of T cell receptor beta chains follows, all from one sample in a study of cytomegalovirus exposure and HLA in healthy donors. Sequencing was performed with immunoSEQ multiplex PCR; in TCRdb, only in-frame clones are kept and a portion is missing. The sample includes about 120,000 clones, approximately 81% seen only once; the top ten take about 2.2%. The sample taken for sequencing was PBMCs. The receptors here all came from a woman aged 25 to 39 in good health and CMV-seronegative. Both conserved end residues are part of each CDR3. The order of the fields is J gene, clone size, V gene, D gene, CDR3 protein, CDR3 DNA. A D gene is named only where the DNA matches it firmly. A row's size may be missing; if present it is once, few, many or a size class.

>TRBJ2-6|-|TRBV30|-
CAWSGGAGANVLTF
TGTGCCTGGAGTGGGGGCGCTGGGGCCAACGTCCTGACTTTC
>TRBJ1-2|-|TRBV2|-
CASSARNYGYTF
TGTGCCAGCAGTGCTAGGAACTATGGCTACACCTTC
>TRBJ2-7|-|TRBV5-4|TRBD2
CASSGGLPSGYEQYF
TGTGCCAGCAGCGGGGGACTACCCTCGGGATACGAGCAGTACTTC
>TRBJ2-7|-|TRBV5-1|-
CASSLSGVGFEQYF
TGCGCCAGCAGCTTGTCGGGGGTAGGGTTCGAGCAGTACTTC
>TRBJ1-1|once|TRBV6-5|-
CASSFHRGLTEAFF
TGTGCCAGCAGTTTCCACAGAGGGTTGACTGAAGCTTTCTTT
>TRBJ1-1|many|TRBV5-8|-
CASSRGQLNTEAFF
TGTGCCAGCAGCCGAGGACAGCTGAACACTGAAGCTTTCTTT
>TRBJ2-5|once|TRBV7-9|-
CASSFSGAQETQYF
TGTGCCAGCAGCTTCTCAGGGGCCCAAGAGACCCAGTACTTC
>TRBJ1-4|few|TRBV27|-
CASSSGGGPSTNEKLFF
TGTGCCAGCAGTAGTGGAGGAGGCCCTTCGACTAATGAAAAACTGTTTTTT
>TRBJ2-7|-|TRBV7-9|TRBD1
CASRVGSGQGSYEQYF
TGTGCCAGCAGAGTAGGGTCGGGACAGGGGTCCTACGAGCAGTACTTC
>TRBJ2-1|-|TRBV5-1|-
CASSRLDRSSYNEQFF
TGCGCCAGCAGCAGGTTAGACAGGAGCTCCTACAATGAGCAGTTCTTC
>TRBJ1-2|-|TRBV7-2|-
CASSFGVNYGYTF
TGTGCCAGCAGCTTCGGGGTCAACTATGGCTACACCTTC
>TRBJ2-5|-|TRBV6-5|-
CASSYSFTTLQETQYF
TGTGCCAGCAGTTACTCATTTACTACCCTGCAAGAGACCCAGTACTTC
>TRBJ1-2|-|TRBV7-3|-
CASSSDRGAQGYTF
TGTGCCAGCAGCTCCGACCGGGGGGCGCAGGGCTACACCTTC
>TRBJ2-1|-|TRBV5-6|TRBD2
CASSPPGLAFGEQFF
TGTGCCAGCAGCCCCCCGGGACTAGCGTTCGGCGAGCAGTTCTTC
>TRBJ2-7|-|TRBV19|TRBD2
CASSTSGLHYEQYF
TGTGCCAGTAGTACTAGCGGGTTACACTACGAGCAGTACTTC
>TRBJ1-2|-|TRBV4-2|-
CASSQVSRETNYGYTF
TGTGCCAGCAGCCAAGTTTCGCGGGAAACTAACTATGGCTACACCTTC
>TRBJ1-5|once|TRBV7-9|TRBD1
CASSPDQGANQPQHF
TGTGCCAGCAGCCCAGACCAGGGGGCCAATCAGCCCCAGCATTTT
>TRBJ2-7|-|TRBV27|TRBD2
CASSPRTSGSTSRYSYEQYF
TGTGCCAGCAGTCCCCGGACTAGCGGTTCTACATCTCGCTATTCCTACGAGCAGTACTTC
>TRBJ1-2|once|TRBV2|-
CASSDSQGPGYGYTF
TGTGCCAGCAGTGATAGTCAGGGGCCGGGCTATGGCTACACCTTC
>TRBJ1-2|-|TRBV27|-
CASTLRGGISYGYTF
TGTGCCAGCACCTTGCGTGGGGGCATAAGCTATGGCTACACCTTC